This T cell receptor beta chain emerged from a study of regulatory T cells in long-lasting Graves disease (dated by TCRdb to about 2021). Turning to the overall study: Persistent Graves' disease was defined as persistently positive TSH receptor autoantibodies together with antithyroid drug treatment for over 5 years. This study used TCR sequencing and RNA sequencing of peripheral blood to compare persistent Graves' disease patients against newly diagnosed Graves' disease patients. A total of roughly 35 samples underwent TCR sequencing, from roughly 13 patients with persistent Graves' disease and approximately 20 patients with newly diagnosed Graves' disease. In the clinical cohort, patients with persistent Graves' disease had used antithyroid drugs for an average of roughly ten years. The study was conducted in China and was registered as a clinical trial. Study-wide conclusions, independent of this receptor: Compared with newly diagnosed patients, patients with persistent Graves' disease had lower TCR Shannon entropy and fewer highly expanded clones, which suggests clonal expansion. More public clonotypes were shared among persistent patients (2,741) than among newly diagnosed patients (more than 950). Persistent disease showed preferential use of TRBV28, TRBJ1-2 and TRBJ2-5, whereas newly diagnosed disease favored TRBV20-1 and TRBJ2-1. The small sample size was acknowledged by the authors as a limitation that may reduce accuracy. Peripheral blood alone was examined, since thyroid tissue, which constituted the primary lesion, could not be accessed. Only the TCR beta chain was sequenced and analyzed.

This clonotype was recorded many times. It has no known antigen specificity. No base quality information exists; no much larger clone differs at one position. The time point label, read with the paper, signifies: persistent/refractory GD, antithyroid drugs over 5 years with positive TRAb. For both TCR sequencing and RNA sequencing, RNA was extracted from PBMCs in TRIzol. The diagnosis of Graves' disease followed American Thyroid Association guidelines. Patients for the study were recruited at an endocrinology department in Xi'an, China. From each patient, about 8.9 milliliters of peripheral blood was collected into an EDTA anticoagulant tube. Ficoll Paque Plus density gradient separation was used to isolate PBMCs, and no further T cell sorting was done. RNA quality was checked with an Agilent 2100 Bioanalyzer and agarose gel, and concentration with a NanoDrop 2000. From its cysteine to its phenylalanine, the CDR3 spans 15 amino acids. The CDR3 DNA has 45 bases and is translated from base 1. V and J are trimmed by 4 bases and 3 bases, and the gene matches miss 9 bases of the junction. The CDR1 and CDR2 encoded by the germline V gene are SGHAT and FQNNGV.

Receptors were amplified or captured by multiplex PCR. The data were produced on an Illumina HiSeq 4000. TCR beta libraries were built with iRepertoire HTBI primers and Arm-PCR amplification of CDR3 regions. Before sequencing, the PCR products underwent gel purification. In the paper's pipeline: Gene usage analysis of CDR3 amino acid clonotypes relied on the roughly 60 TRBV and 15 or so TRBJ segments identified across samples. COPE and FqMerger were used to merge the filtered high-quality paired reads into contigs. BLAST was used to align contigs to IMGT TRBV, TRBD and TRBJ reference genes, and CDR3 was defined according to IMGT. Clonotypes above 0.1% frequency were classified as highly expanded clones. Shannon entropy served as the measure of repertoire diversity, while the Gini coefficient captured V-J evenness. Public clonotypes were defined as clonotypes shared by more than one individual. In TCRdb, the public reads were trimmed at Q25 with fastp and aligned with MiXCR, with productive beta chains retained. Each CDR3 protein gets just one entry, which takes the most common genes and DNA from the rows behind it. The V and J calls reflect TCRdb's pipeline rather than the authors' work. A total of 350,000 to 500,000 distinct CDR3 sequences appear in this sample, 21% of them only once. Clones ranked in the top ten supply around 15% of the sample.

The specimen was peripheral blood mononuclear cells (PBMCs), collected when the disease was refractory, from a patient treated with antithyroid drugs. The clonotype comes from a female donor with Graves disease. The chain is made from TRBV11-2 and TRBJ2-7, and TRBD1 matches 7 of the central bases. The DNA sequence is TGTGCCAGCAGCTCAACCCGGGACAGCTTCTACGAGCAGTACTTC. Translation gives CASSSTRDSFYEQYF.